The present TCR beta chain was sequenced within a study of T cell repertoires in cytomegalovirus infection. Study summary: It can be stated that public TCR beta signatures indicated CMV infection as well as a matching HLA type. Findings and limits, study-wide: HLA-C-restricted CMV-specific TCR beta clonotypes were dominant in the ex vivo response. Cumulative public TCR beta family frequency identified carriers of CMV plus the relevant HLA.

TCRdb independently ran MiXCR on the reads; one entry per CDR3 protein. The data show about 130,000 distinct CDR3 sequences, with less than 9.5% seen just once and around 10% held by the top ten. This clonotype was observed at least ten times. What it recognizes is unknown. The CDR3 length is 13 residues. Germline V gene sequence: CDR1 DFQATT, CDR2 SNEGSKA (reference sequence). Trimming cost V 3 bases and J 4 bases, with 12 bases left between them. This TCR was sampled from a human donor in good health (CMV status not recorded). Some clones in this sample may be carry-over from other donors' samples. Sequencing was performed on PBMCs. The V and J genes are TRBV20-1 and TRBJ1-2; D is undetermined. CDR3 sequence reads: CSARASEIYGYTF. The CDR3 region has the DNA TGCAGTGCTAGGGCATCGGAAATCTATGGCTACACCTTC.